The 27 T cell receptor beta chains in this list originate from one sample, sequenced in a study of metastatic and nonmetastatic thyroid tumors. Before thyroid surgery, none of the patients had received any treatment. With MiXCR, TCRdb called clones anew from the PCR reads. Among more than 30,000 clones listed, about 21% were seen once. The sample was blood. These receptors originate from a female donor with papillary thyroid cancer or a benign thyroid nodule (not recorded which). Some clones in this sample may be carry-over from other donors' samples.

The V call is TRBV4-1, the J call TRBJ2-7; no reliable D call. The germline V and J ends were trimmed by 1 base and 0 bases, with 13 bases remaining between them. The germline gives CDR1 MGHRA, CDR2 YSYEKL. The CDR3 loop spans 16 amino acids. This CDR3 reads CASSQVALIHSYEQYF. CDR3 sequence (DNA): TGCGCCAGCAGCCAAGTGGCCTTAATTCACTCCTACGAGCAGTACTTC.

This clone appeared many times. This chain joins TRBV7-9 and TRBJ1-2; D is uncertain. V lost 5 bases to trimming and J lost 13 bases, with 11 bases between them. The CDR3 has 10 residues. Germline-derived CDR1 and CDR2 are SEHNR and FQNEAQ (reference sequence). The CDR3 is CASSTTEPTF. As DNA, the CDR3 is TGTGCCAGCAGCACCACAGAGCCCACCTTC.

This clone showed up many times. This sequence joins TRBV7-8 and TRBJ2-3; 9 nucleotides match TRBD2. Germline-derived CDR1 and CDR2 are SGHVS and FQNEAQ. The V gene end was trimmed by 1 base and the J gene end by 5 bases; junction bases not matched to a gene: 10. This CDR3 contains 17 residues. The CDR3 coding sequence is TGTGCCAGCAGCTTAGAAGGGGAGCGGGGGGATCTAGATACGCAGTATTTT. It codes for CASSLEGERGDLDTQYF. Variable domain in full (rest from reference TRBV7-8 and TRBJ2-3): GAGVSQSPRYKVAKRGQDVALRCDPISGHVSLFWYQQALGQGPEFLTYFQNEAQLDKSGLPSDRFFAERPEGSVSTLKIQRTQQEDSAVYLCASSLEGERGDLDTQYFGPGTRLTVL.

This clone counts as medium-sized. V usage is TRBV6-5 and J usage is TRBJ1-2, with D perhaps matching TRBD1 (5 bases). Trimming cost V 0 bases and J 0 bases, with 14 bases left between them. CDR3 size: 17 residues. The germline V gene has CDR1 MNHEY and CDR2 SVGAGI. The DNA of the CDR3 is TGTGCCAGCAGTTACTCGAGTTTTCCAGGGTCTAACTATGGCTACACCTTC. Translating it yields CASSYSSFPGSNYGYTF.

This clone occurred many times. The V call is TRBV7-9, the J call TRBJ2-7; D gene ambiguous. Germline V gene sequence: CDR1 SEHNR, CDR2 FQNEAQ (reference sequence). CDR3 length: 14 residues. V was clipped by 5 bases and J by 2 bases, with 13 bases between them. The CDR3 DNA follows: TGTGCCAGCAGCCCCGGACCGTCAACCTACGAGCAGTACTTC. Translated, it gives CASSPGPSTYEQYF.

V usage is TRBV2 and J usage is TRBJ2-7; the D gene is possibly TRBD1 (5 bases). Trimming took off 6 bases at V and 4 bases at J, with 7 bases between the two ends. The CDR3 is 11 residues long. Germline-derived CDR1 and CDR2 are SNHLY and FYNNEI. CDR3 protein: CASRGLYEQYF. CDR3 coding DNA: TGTGCCAGCAGGGGGCTGTACGAGCAGTACTTC. Supplemented by reference TRBV2 and TRBJ2-7, the full variable domain reads EPEVTQTPSHQVTQMGQEVILRCVPISNHLYFYWYRQILGQKVEFLVSFYNNEISEKSEIFDDQFSVERPDGSNFTLKIRSTKLEDSAMYFCASRGLYEQYFGPGTRLTVT.

The chain has TRBV27 and TRBJ2-5; either TRBD1 or TRBD2 may fit D (5 bases each). Germline loops: CDR1 MNHEY, CDR2 SMNVEV (reference sequence). Trimming took 6 bases from V and 1 from J, leaving 27 bases between them. CDR3 length: 19 residues. This CDR3 reads CASSYIDRDRGPLQETQYF. CDR3 nucleotide sequence: TGTGCCAGCAGCTATATTGATAGGGACCGGGGACCCCTCCAAGAGACCCAGTACTTC.

This chain joins TRBV4-3 and TRBJ2-3; TRBD2 might be the D (7 bases). V gave up 1 base and J gave up 6 bases, with 11 bases separating them. CDR3 length: 14 residues. Germline V gives CDR1 LGHNA, CDR2 YSLEER. CDR3 sequence (DNA): TGCGCCAGCAGCCAAGTGGGGGGGCGGGATACGCAGTATTTT. Its translation is CASSQVGGRDTQYF.

This rearrangement joins TRBV11-2 to TRBJ2-1; D uncertain. V lost 5 bases to trimming and J lost 8 bases, with 10 bases between them. From germline, CDR1 is SGHAT and CDR2 FQNNGV. CDR3 length: 12 amino acids. CDR3 amino acids: CASSPTWDEQFF. CDR3 DNA sequence: TGTGCCAGCAGCCCCACTTGGGATGAGCAGTTCTTC.

This clone was seen repeatedly, ten times or more. The chain recombines TRBV7-9 with TRBJ2-5; 7 bases line up with TRBD2. Trimming at V came to 1 base and at J to 0 bases, leaving 5 bases not matched to a gene. Germline lookup yields CDR1 SEHNR and CDR2 FQNEAQ (reference sequence). The CDR3 spans 16 residues. CDR3 protein: CASSLDGAGDQETQYF. In DNA, the CDR3 is TGTGCCAGCAGCTTAGACGGGGCGGGAGACCAAGAGACCCAGTACTTC.

The chain carries TRBV11-3 and TRBJ2-7; D is unclear. The CDR3 has 13 residues. The ends were cut back, 6 bases at V and 0 bases at J, with 9 bases in the middle. Germline V lookup: CDR1 SGHNT, CDR2 YENEEA. CDR3: CASRPKTSYEQYF. The DNA for the CDR3 is TGTGCCAGCAGACCTAAAACCTCCTACGAGCAGTACTTC.

This clone was counted at least ten times. The chain links TRBV6-2 or TRBV6-3 to TRBJ1-1; TRBD1 matches at 7 bases. This CDR3 region has 13 residues. CDR1 is MNHEY, CDR2 SVGEGT, per germline. V dropped 10 bases and J dropped 1; count of bases not matched to a gene: 6. The CDR3 region is CATIRQGNTEAFF. For the CDR3, the DNA is TGTGCCACCATTCGACAGGGGAACACTGAAGCTTTCTTT.

This clone was counted ten times or more. This rearrangement joins TRBV6-1 to TRBJ2-5; 11 bases are a match to TRBD2. Trimming took 5 bases from V and 5 from J; bases not matched to a gene: 10. Per the germline V gene, CDR1 is MNHNS and CDR2 is SASEGT. This CDR3 region has 16 residues. The CDR3 region is CASSRLSGGDRETQYF. Here the CDR3 DNA reads TGTGCCAGCAGTAGACTTAGCGGGGGGGATAGGGAGACCCAGTACTTC.

There are many counts of this clone. The rearrangement links TRBV20-1 to TRBJ1-6; TRBD1 might be the D (5 bases). CDR1 is DFQATT, CDR2 SNEGSKA, per germline (reference sequence). This CDR3 is 14 amino acids long. Deletions cut 2 bases from V and 7 bases from J, with 12 bases between. The CDR3 DNA is TGCAGTGCTAGACCGTTAGGGACGAATTCACCCCTCCACTTT. Translated, it gives CSARPLGTNSPLHF.

This clone was recorded at least ten times. V usage is TRBV5-1 and J usage is TRBJ2-7; the match to TRBD1 covers 8 bases. This CDR3 region has 15 residues. V was pared by 0 bases and J by 7 bases, with 9 bases of the junction left unmatched. From germline, CDR1 is SGHRS and CDR2 YFSETQ. The CDR3: CASSLEDRVHREQYF. CDR3 nucleotides: TGCGCCAGCAGCTTGGAGGACAGGGTTCATCGAGAGCAGTACTTC.

Many counts were recorded for this clone. The gene calls are TRBV20-1 and TRBJ1-4, with 9 bases lining up with TRBD1. J gave up 5 bases and V 7 bases, and 5 bases lay outside the gene matches. Germline CDR1 and CDR2: DFQATT and SNEGSKA (reference sequence). There are 13 residues in the CDR3. CDR3 in amino acids: CSGQGGLNEKLFF. The CDR3, as DNA: TGCAGTGGACAGGGGGGGCTCAATGAAAAACTGTTTTTT.

Many counts were recorded for this clone. This rearrangement joins TRBV5-5 to TRBJ2-7; D call uncertain. There are 15 residues in the CDR3. The germline CDR1 and CDR2 sequences are SGHKS and YYEKEE (reference sequence). The germline V and J ends were trimmed by 0 bases and 3 bases, with 13 bases remaining between them. This CDR3 reads CASSLVAVGLYEQYF. DNA of the CDR3: TGTGCCAGCAGCTTGGTGGCTGTGGGCCTCTACGAGCAGTACTTC.

There are many counts of this clone. The V call is TRBV12-3 or TRBV12-4, the J call TRBJ1-1; D uncertain. This CDR3 is 13 amino acids long. Trimming stripped 2 bases from V and 1 base from J, with 5 bases between. The CDR3 nucleotides read TGTGCCAGCAGTTTACAGGAGAACACTGAAGCTTTCTTT. This sequence encodes CASSLQENTEAFF.

This clone has ten or more counts. This chain links TRBV19 with TRBJ1-2, with D possibly matching TRBD1 (5 bases). V gave up 4 bases and J gave up 4 bases, with 10 bases separating them. The CDR3 totals 13 residues. The germline V gene encodes CDR1 LNHDA and CDR2 SQIVND (reference sequence). The CDR3 here is CASSTDSFYGYTF. CDR3 in DNA: TGTGCCAGTAGTACAGACAGTTTCTATGGCTACACCTTC.

The V and J genes are TRBV7-8 and TRBJ2-7, with 9 bases identical to TRBD2. The CDR3 sequence is 14 residues long. With 6 bases clipped from V and 2 bases from J, the junction kept 5 bases outside the gene matches. From germline, CDR1 is SGHVS and CDR2 FQNEAQ. This CDR3 is CASSRLAVTYEQYF. The CDR3 DNA follows: TGTGCCAGCAGTCGACTAGCGGTTACCTACGAGCAGTACTTC. The variable domain in full, with the rest retrieved from reference TRBV7-8 and TRBJ2-7, is GAGVSQSPRYKVAKRGQDVALRCDPISGHVSLFWYQQALGQGPEFLTYFQNEAQLDKSGLPSDRFFAERPEGSVSTLKIQRTQQEDSAVYLCASSRLAVTYEQYFGPGTRLTVT.

This clone was counted ten times or more. The sample holds other DNA sequences that translate to the same CDR3. This chain links TRBV9 with TRBJ2-2, with TRBD1 matching 7 bases. V gave up 0 bases and J gave up 0 bases; unmatched junction bases: 5. The CDR3 covers 17 residues. CDR1 and CDR2 from the germline V gene are SGDLS and YYNGEE. The CDR3 loop reads CASSVVGQGANTGELFF. The DNA for the CDR3 is TGTGCCAGCAGCGTAGTGGGGCAGGGGGCGAACACCGGGGAGCTGTTTTTT.

This clone was counted a single time. Possible read error: a much larger clone is one base away. V is TRBV11-2 and J is TRBJ2-3, with D perhaps TRBD2 (7 bases). CDR1 is SGHAT, CDR2 FQNNGV, per germline. The CDR3 sequence is 16 residues long. The CDR3 nucleotides are TGTGCCAGCTGCTTTGGGACTATCGGGGGCTGGGATACGCAGTATTTT. Amino acids: CASCFGTIGGWDTQYF.

This clone was observed at least ten times. V gene TRBV4-2 combines with J gene TRBJ2-7, with D possibly being TRBD1 (6 bases). Germline lookup yields CDR1 LGHNA and CDR2 YNFKEQ. Trimming stripped 4 bases from V and 4 bases from J, with 23 bases between. This CDR3 has 17 residues. The CDR3 loop is CASSPSLDRPNSYEQYF. As DNA, the CDR3 is TGTGCCAGCAGCCCCTCCCTCGACAGGCCCAACTCTTACGAGCAGTACTTC.

This clone was recorded many times. The chain links TRBV15 to TRBJ2-5; no firm D call. The V and J ends lost 0 bases and 5 bases respectively, with 10 bases between them. The CDR3 runs to 14 residues. Germline V gives CDR1 LNHNV, CDR2 YYDKDF (reference sequence). This chain's CDR3 is CATSRDSGRETQYF. DNA of the CDR3: TGTGCCACCAGCAGAGATTCAGGAAGGGAGACCCAGTACTTC.

In this sample, this clone turned up many times. The genes are TRBV3-1 and TRBJ2-7; tentatively, D is TRBD1 (5 bases). The CDR3 sequence is 13 residues long. V shed 2 bases and J shed 5 bases, with 10 bases lying between them. CDR1 and CDR2 from the germline V gene are LGHDT and YNNKEL (reference sequence). CDR3 protein: CASSQFQGNEQYF. The CDR3 DNA reads as TGTGCCAGCAGCCAATTTCAGGGTAACGAGCAGTACTTC.

This clone occurred once. Compared with germline, one end of the junction differs, possibly owing to a read error. The V call is TRBV6-1, the J call TRBJ1-1; maybe TRBD1 (5 bases). This CDR3 region has 11 residues. Germline V CDR1 and CDR2: MNHNS, SASEGT. CDR3 coding DNA: TGTGCCAGCAGAGAAGGGACGGTGGTGTTCTTT. Translated, it gives CASREGTVVFF.

This clone was observed a few times. CDR3 coding DNA: TGTGCCAGCAGCTCCCTCCCCAGCGGCCCATATGGCTACACCTTC. Its protein is CASSSLPSGPYGYTF. The chain carries TRBV6-1 and TRBJ1-2; unclear D gene. CDR3 length equals 15 residues. V dropped 6 bases and J dropped 5 bases, with 19 bases sitting between them. The germline V gene encodes CDR1 MNHNS and CDR2 SASEGT.